This T cell receptor beta chain was captured in a study of shared clonotypes between healthy human individuals. Germline V lookup: CDR1 MNHEY, CDR2 SMNVEV (reference sequence). This CDR3 region has 13 residues. V was pared by 0 bases and J by 4 bases, with 6 bases between. Replicate PCRs for sorted subsets used around 200 ng DNA; this equaled tens of thousands of T cell genomes. The table came from immunoSEQ multiplex PCR; TCRdb's copy has only in-frame clones and leaves some out. This sample has approximately 640,000 clones, with less than 95% found just once. The sequencing sample was made of memory CD8+ T cells from PBMCs. Subset in this sample: CD45RO+ cells pooled with CCR7-negative TemRA cells. The sequence was collected from a young man in good health. Some clones in this sample may be carry-over from other donors' samples. The chain has TRBV27 and TRBJ2-5; no clear D gene. CDR3 amino acids: CASSLSRRETQYF. CDR3 nucleotide sequence: TGTGCCAGCAGTTTATCCCGTAGAGAGACCCAGTACTTC.